Each of the 5 T cell receptor beta chains below was sequenced from the same sample in a study of vaccination effects on CD4 cells after COVID-19. What these receptors recognize is not known. Under the ViraFEST assay, PBMC were stimulated with viral peptide pools so that antigen-specific CD4+ T cells expanded. Sequencing was performed afterwards. At the end of 10 days of culture, CD4+ T cells were isolated. Vaccination of participants consisted of two doses of either the BNT162b2 or mRNA-1273 vaccine. Some clones are missing from TCRdb's copy, which holds only in-frame ones; the method was immunoSEQ multiplex PCR. The repertoire consists of about 28,000 clones, with around 79% occurring once and the leading ten covering roughly 10%. Sequencing used CD4+ T cells from PBMCs cultured with HCoV-NL63 spike peptides, obtained after COVID-19 vaccination. These receptors originate from a human donor who received a COVID-19 vaccine.

V usage is TRBV6-4 and J usage is TRBJ1-1; D is unclear. The CDR3 runs 15 residues. Germline CDR1 MRHNA, CDR2 SNTAGT. The ends were cut back, 0 bases at V and 3 bases at J, with 11 bases in the middle. The CDR3 here is CASSDSSSLDTEAFF. DNA for the CDR3: TGTGCCAGCAGTGACTCGTCCAGTCTGGACACTGAAGCTTTCTTT.

This clone turned up a few times. The V and J genes are TRBV5-4 and TRBJ1-5; D remains ambiguous. Germline lookup yields CDR1 SGHNT and CDR2 YYREEE (reference sequence). CDR3 length equals 13 residues. The ends were cut back, 4 bases at V and 1 base at J, with 6 bases in the middle. CDR3: CASSADSNQPQHF. The CDR3, as DNA: TGTGCCAGCAGCGCGGACAGCAATCAGCCCCAGCATTTT.

This chain uses TRBV12-3 or TRBV12-4 with TRBJ2-7, with D possibly matching TRBD2 (5 bases). CDR3 length equals 11 residues. The V and J ends lost 6 bases and 6 bases respectively, with 9 bases between them. Here the CDR3 DNA reads TGTGCCAGCAGGCGTGGAGGCGAGCAGTACTTC. It is translated as CASRRGGEQYF.

The CDR3 reads CASSSVMRNQPQHF. CDR3 DNA: TGTGCCAGCAGCTCAGTCATGAGGAATCAGCCCCAGCATTTT. The rearrangement links TRBV28 to TRBJ1-5; D gene ambiguous. CDR3 length equals 14 residues. Per germline, CDR1 MDHEN and CDR2 SYDVKM. V gave up 6 bases and J gave up 4 bases, with 13 bases separating them. Full variable domain (missing parts from reference TRBV28 and TRBJ1-5): DVKVTQSSRYLVKRTGEKVFLECVQDMDHENMFWYRQDPGLGLRLIYFSYDVKMKEKGDIPEGYSVSREKKERFSLILESASTNQTSMYLCASSSVMRNQPQHFGDGTRLSIL.

The chain uses TRBV3-1 (or the pseudogene TRBV3-2) and TRBJ2-7; 13 nucleotides line up with TRBD2. With V trimmed by 4 bases and J by 4 bases, 4 bases remained unmatched. Germline V gene lookup returns CDR1 LGHDT and CDR2 YNNKEL (reference sequence). The CDR3 is 15 residues long. The CDR3 here is CASSLTSGRNYEQYF. The CDR3 DNA reads TGTGCCAGCAGCCTGACTAGCGGGAGGAATTACGAGCAGTACTTC.